This TCR beta chain came from a study of blood T cell repertoires in COVID-19. Study overall: Specimens from acute and convalescent COVID-19 originated in the United States, Italy and Spain.

As processed by the authors: Estimation of nucleated cell counts relied on the amplification of reference gene primers. Here immunoSEQ multiplex PCR was the method, and the copy in TCRdb shows in-frame clones only, minus some. V and J calls and clone size come straight from that table; D and trimming were deduced from the DNA. The table lists about 130,000 clones, roughly 90% of them singletons. The germline CDR1 and CDR2 sequences are SGHKS and YYEKEE (reference sequence). V lost 3 bases to trimming and J lost 5 bases; unmatched junction nucleotides: 3. This CDR3 has 15 amino acids. The specimen was peripheral blood. This receptor was identified in a man in his 60s with active or convalescent COVID-19. The chain is built from TRBV5-5 and TRBJ2-3; 13 nucleotides agree with TRBD2. The CDR3 reads CASSYGLAGEDTQYF. The CDR3 DNA follows: TGTGCCAGCAGCTACGGACTAGCGGGAGAAGATACGCAGTATTTT.